This T cell receptor beta chain is drawn from a study of T cells in Graves' hyperthyroidism and ophthalmopathy. Per germline, CDR1 MNHEY and CDR2 SMNVEV (reference sequence). The CDR3 is made up of 14 amino acids. Trimming at V came to 7 bases and at J to 6 bases, leaving 6 bases not matched to a gene. There were TCR beta CDR3 regions amplified from RNA transcripts. HTBI primers drove first-round RT-PCR of the TCR CDR3. TCRdb ran MiXCR on the multiplex PCR reads and lists one entry per CDR3 protein. The sample lists some 400,000 distinct CDR3 sequences, about 15% seen once, with 8% to 13% in the top ten. Newly diagnosed hyperthyroidism, duration under 2 months, in patients aged 18 to 65. Diagnostic decisions used clinical symptoms, serum thyroxine and TRAb, thyroid ultrasound and orbital computed tomography. Source material for PBMCs was more than 7.5 ml fresh peripheral blood. This clonotype has at least ten counts.

Sequenced material: blood. The genes are TRBV27 and TRBJ2-1; 10 bases line up with TRBD1. The clonotype was recovered from a woman aged 55-70 years with Graves' hyperthyroidism. The CDR3 bases are TGTGCCAGCACCTCCGGGACAGGGGCCAATGAGCAGTTCTTC. This translates into CASTSGTGANEQFF.